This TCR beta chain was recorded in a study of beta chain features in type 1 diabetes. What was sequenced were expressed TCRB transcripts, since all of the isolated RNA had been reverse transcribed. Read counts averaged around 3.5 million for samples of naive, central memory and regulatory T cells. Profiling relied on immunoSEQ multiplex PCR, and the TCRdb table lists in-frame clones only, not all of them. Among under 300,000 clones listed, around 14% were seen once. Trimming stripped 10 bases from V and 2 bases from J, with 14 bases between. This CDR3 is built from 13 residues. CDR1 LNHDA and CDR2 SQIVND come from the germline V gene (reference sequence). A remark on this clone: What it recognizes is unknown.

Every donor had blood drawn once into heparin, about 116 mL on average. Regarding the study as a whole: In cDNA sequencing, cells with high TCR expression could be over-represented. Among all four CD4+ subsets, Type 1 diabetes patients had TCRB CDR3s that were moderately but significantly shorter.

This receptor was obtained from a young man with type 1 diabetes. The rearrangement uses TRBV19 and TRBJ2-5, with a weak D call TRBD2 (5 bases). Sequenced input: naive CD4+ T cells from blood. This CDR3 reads CATRGLGQETQYF. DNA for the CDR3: TGTGCCACCCGGGGTTTGGGGCAAGAGACCCAGTACTTC.